This TCR beta chain was profiled in a study of T cell repertoires in cytomegalovirus infection. This clonotype occurred many times. At one end the junction does not follow the germline gene, possibly because of a read error. Per the germline V gene, CDR1 is SGHVS and CDR2 is FQNEAQ. The CDR3 sequence is 15 residues long. TCRdb redid the calling of the reads with MiXCR, one entry per CDR3 protein. The sample gives more than 400,000 distinct CDR3 sequences, 26% of which show up once; over 10% is in the top ten. V and J are TRBV7-8 and TRBJ1-1, with D unresolved. This TCR was recovered from a human donor in good health (CMV status not recorded). Some clones in this sample may be carry-over from other donors' samples. What was sequenced was PBMCs. Here the CDR3 reads CASSLFYPGNAEAFF. The CDR3 DNA reads as TGTGCCAGCAGCTTATTTTACCCGGGGAACGCTGAAGCTTTCTTT.